What follows are 31 T cell receptor beta chains derived from one specimen sequenced in a study of long-term antiretroviral therapy in people with HIV. The libraries were made with immunoSEQ v3.0 at survey level. Profiled with immunoSEQ multiplex PCR; TCRdb holds only in-frame clones, not every one. Here the sample spans 20,000 to 25,000 clones, 85% to 90% being singletons. The sequencing here drew on unsorted PBMCs, taken 1.3 years after starting antiretroviral therapy. The source is a man between 60 and 75 years old with HIV.

The chain links TRBV9 to TRBJ2-3; no clear D. V was cut by 0 bases and J by 2 bases, with 4 bases left in between. CDR1 SGDLS and CDR2 YYNGEE come from the germline V gene. The CDR3 consists of 13 residues. CDR3 sequence reads: CASSVVVTDTQYF. CDR3 nucleotide sequence: TGTGCCAGCAGCGTAGTTGTCACAGATACGCAGTATTTT.

This rearrangement joins TRBV28 to TRBJ1-6; D possibly corresponds to TRBD1 (5 bases). V lost 6 bases and J lost 7, with 10 bases in between. From germline, CDR1 is MDHEN and CDR2 SYDVKM. The CDR3 consists of 13 residues. CDR3 sequence reads: CASSRDENSPLHF. In DNA, the CDR3 is TGTGCCAGCAGCCGGGACGAAAATTCACCCCTCCACTTT.

This chain connects TRBV11-2 to TRBJ2-3, with D uncertain. V was shortened by 0 bases and J by 8 bases, with 6 bases between the two germline ends. The CDR3 is 12 amino acids. In germline, CDR1 is SGHAT, CDR2 FQNNGV. In nucleotides, the CDR3 is TGTGCCAGCAGCTTAGAGAGCGCTACGCAGTATTTT. Amino acids: CASSLESATQYF.

The chain combines TRBV18 with TRBJ1-1, with TRBD1 as a possible D gene (5 bases). This CDR3 is built from 15 residues. Germline V gives CDR1 KGHSH, CDR2 LQKENI. V lost 5 bases and J lost 4, with 17 bases in between. CDR3 DNA sequence: TGTGCCAGCTCATCAGGACTCTCGGGGACCACTGAAGCTTTCTTT. Translated, it gives CASSSGLSGTTEAFF.

The chain combines TRBV18 with TRBJ1-2; 7 nucleotides agree with TRBD1. This CDR3 comprises 14 residues. From germline, CDR1 is KGHSH and CDR2 LQKENI. V lost 2 bases to trimming and J lost 7 bases; unmatched junction nucleotides: 7. CDR3 in DNA: TGTGCCAGCTCACCAACTGACAGGGATTCTGGCTACACCTTC. It translates to CASSPTDRDSGYTF.

This sequence joins TRBV5-4 and TRBJ1-3; D ambiguous. Germline values: CDR1 SGHNT, CDR2 YYREEE (reference sequence). This CDR3 spans 15 amino acids. The germline V and J ends were trimmed by 0 bases and 2 bases, with 9 bases remaining between them. In nucleotides, the CDR3 is TGTGCCAGCAGCTTGGACGGGAACCCTGGAAACACCATATATTTT. This codes for CASSLDGNPGNTIYF.

The chain combines TRBV7-2 with TRBJ2-1; unclear D gene. Trimming removed 3 bases from V and 5 bases from J, with 17 bases in between. This CDR3 is built from 16 residues. Per germline, CDR1 SGHTA and CDR2 FQGNSA. In DNA form, the CDR3 reads TGTGCCAGCAGCTTTCCAGTGAGCCCGGGTCACAATGAGCAGTTCTTC. It encodes CASSFPVSPGHNEQFF.

J is TRBJ1-1 and V is TRBV6-6; the D gene is possibly TRBD1 (5 bases). Germline V CDR1 and CDR2: MNHNY, SVGAGI (reference sequence). The V end lost 2 bases, the J end lost 7 bases, and 14 bases lay between the germline ends. This CDR3 comprises 14 residues. CDR3 bases: TGTGCCAGCAGTTACCCGACCGGGGCAGGTGAAGCTTTCTTT. Translation gives CASSYPTGAGEAFF.

The sample holds one count of this clone. DNA of the CDR3: TGTGCCAGCAGTTTAATTGGGACAGGACGCTCCTACGAGCAGTACTTC. Encoded protein: CASSLIGTGRSYEQYF. The chain joins TRBV28 to TRBJ2-7; the match to TRBD1 covers 8 bases. The V gene's germline CDR1 is MDHEN and CDR2 SYDVKM. The CDR3 sequence is 16 residues long. Trimming at V came to 2 bases and at J to 0 bases, leaving 6 bases not matched to a gene.

The chain employs TRBV30 and TRBJ2-6; D perhaps matches TRBD1 (5 bases). CDR3 length: 15 amino acids. Germline-derived CDR1 and CDR2 are GTSNPN and SVGIG (reference sequence). The V gene lost 2 bases and the J gene lost 4 bases, with 12 bases spanning the gap. This CDR3 reads CAWSRPGSGANVLTF. The CDR3 DNA is TGTGCCTGGAGTCGCCCAGGGTCAGGGGCCAACGTCCTGACTTTC.

The chain has TRBV5-1 and TRBJ2-1; the match to TRBD2 covers 8 bases. The CDR3 has 15 amino acids. The V segment lost 4 bases and the J segment 5 bases; nucleotides outside the gene matches: 8. Germline assignment: CDR1 SGHRS and CDR2 YFSETQ. The CDR3, as DNA: TGCGCCAGCAGCCTTCTTGCGGGGGGCGACAATGAGCAGTTCTTC. Translated, it gives CASSLLAGGDNEQFF.

This chain connects TRBV5-1 to TRBJ1-2; 9 positions match TRBD1. Per germline, CDR1 SGHRS and CDR2 YFSETQ. V lost 4 bases, J lost 3 bases, and 4 bases stayed unmatched. The CDR3 spans 14 residues. The chain's CDR3 is CASSQDRGYYGYTF. The CDR3 region has the DNA TGCGCCAGCAGCCAGGACAGGGGATACTATGGCTACACCTTC.

The chain uses TRBV5-1 and TRBJ2-1; D ambiguous. Germline loops: CDR1 SGHRS, CDR2 YFSETQ. The CDR3 extends over 16 amino acids. The germline V and J ends were trimmed by 0 bases and 0 bases, with 10 bases remaining between them. CDR3 loop: CASSLGGSVSYNEQFF. CDR3 nucleotides: TGCGCCAGCAGCTTGGGCGGCTCTGTCTCCTACAATGAGCAGTTCTTC.

The V call is TRBV18, the J call TRBJ2-5, with TRBD2 matching 7 bases. The CDR3 runs to 15 residues. Looked up from germline, CDR1 is KGHSH and CDR2 is LQKENI. V lost 5 bases to trimming and J lost 5 bases; unmatched junction nucleotides: 11. The DNA for the CDR3 is TGTGCCAGCTCATCCCTAGCGGCACCCAGGGAGACCCAGTACTTC. Residues: CASSSLAAPRETQYF.

The J gene is TRBJ2-1, the V gene TRBV29-1; 11 bases are shared with TRBD2. Germline V CDR1 and CDR2: SQVTM, ANQGSEA. V was clipped by 7 bases and J by 0 bases; unmatched bases: 5. The CDR3 runs 15 residues. The CDR3 DNA follows: TGCAGCGCCTATGGACTAGCGGGCTCCTACAATGAGCAGTTCTTC. This translates into CSAYGLAGSYNEQFF.

The chain combines TRBV9 with TRBJ1-1; 9 bases align to TRBD1. V was clipped by 4 bases and J by 2 bases; unmatched bases: 3. Germline V CDR1 and CDR2: SGDLS, YYNGEE. The CDR3 contains 14 residues. The CDR3 protein is CASSLQGANTEAFF. CDR3 coding DNA: TGTGCCAGCAGCTTACAGGGGGCCAACACTGAAGCTTTCTTT.

The chain is built from TRBV7-9 and TRBJ2-1, with a possible D match to TRBD2 (5 bases). The V end lost 2 bases, the J end lost 7 bases, and 15 bases lay between the germline ends. The germline V gene has CDR1 SEHNR and CDR2 FQNEAQ (reference sequence). This CDR3 comprises 15 residues. The CDR3 spells CASSLFEGVINEQFF. CDR3 bases: TGTGCCAGCAGCTTATTTGAGGGAGTGATAAATGAGCAGTTCTTC.

J is TRBJ2-1 and V is TRBV12-5; no firm D call. The CDR3 has 13 amino acids. Germline V lookup: CDR1 LGHNT, CDR2 FRNRAP. With 2 bases removed from V and 7 bases from J, the gap between germline ends came to 9 bases. The CDR3 spells CASGLRVGNEQFF. CDR3 bases: TGTGCTAGTGGTTTGCGTGTCGGGAATGAGCAGTTCTTC.

The chain couples TRBV25-1 to TRBJ2-1, with a weak D call TRBD2 (6 bases). Germline V gene data show CDR1 as MGHDK and CDR2 as SYGVNS. The CDR3 spans 17 residues. The ends were cut back, 3 bases at V and 3 bases at J, with 18 bases in the middle. CDR3: CASSDRVSRGNYNEQFF. The CDR3 coding sequence is TGTGCCAGCAGTGACAGGGTCTCGCGGGGAAACTACAATGAGCAGTTCTTC.

J is TRBJ2-7 and V is TRBV18; weak D call: TRBD1 (6 bases). This CDR3 is 16 amino acids long. Germline V gene lookup returns CDR1 KGHSH and CDR2 LQKENI. Trimming left V 6 bases short and J 9 bases short, with 27 bases between. CDR3 region: CASSPTDRLLTSWQYF. As DNA, the CDR3 is TGTGCCAGCTCCCCCACCGACAGGCTATTAACATCTTGGCAGTACTTC. Full variable domain (missing parts from reference TRBV18 and TRBJ2-7): NAGVMQNPRHLVRRRGQEARLRCSPMKGHSHVYWYRQLPEEGLKFMVYLQKENIIDESGMPKERFSAEFPKEGPSILRIQQVVRGDSAAYFCASSPTDRLLTSWQYFGPGTRLTVT.

The J gene is TRBJ2-3, the V gene TRBV5-4; TRBD2 is a possible D gene (6 bases). Germline V gene lookup returns CDR1 SGHNT and CDR2 YYREEE (reference sequence). CDR3 length equals 17 residues. V lost 0 bases and J 1 base, leaving 15 bases between the germline ends. Here the CDR3 reads CASSLAGLAAGTDTQYF. In nucleotides, the CDR3 is TGTGCCAGCAGCTTGGCCGGGTTAGCGGCCGGCACAGATACGCAGTATTTT.

The chain combines TRBV18 with TRBJ2-3; 7 nucleotides align to TRBD1. V was pared by 1 base and J by 5 bases, with 9 bases of the junction left unmatched. The CDR3 length is 16 residues. CDR1 is KGHSH and CDR2 is LQKENI in the germline V gene. As DNA, the CDR3 is TGTGCCAGCTCACCACTCGATGCGACAGGGATAGATACGCAGTATTTT. Residues: CASSPLDATGIDTQYF.

The chain combines TRBV30 with TRBJ2-7; D possibly corresponds to TRBD1 (6 bases). V shed 5 bases and J shed 6 bases, with 17 bases lying between them. Germline CDR1 GTSNPN, CDR2 SVGIG (reference sequence). This CDR3 region has 13 residues. The CDR3 sequence: CAWDQDSYSEQYF. CDR3 DNA: TGTGCCTGGGACCAGGACAGCTACAGCGAGCAGTACTTC.

The V gene is TRBV7-9, the J gene TRBJ2-7; D gene unclear. This CDR3 contains 14 residues. Per the germline V gene, CDR1 is SEHNR and CDR2 is FQNEAQ (reference sequence). Trimming removed 2 bases from V and 0 bases from J, with 8 bases in between. The CDR3 is CASSLRASSYEQYF. CDR3 coding DNA: TGTGCCAGCAGCTTACGAGCGAGCTCCTACGAGCAGTACTTC.

This chain uses TRBV5-1 with TRBJ1-2, with D tentatively TRBD1 (5 bases). V dropped 7 bases and J dropped 6 bases, with 13 bases sitting between them. The germline V gene encodes CDR1 SGHRS and CDR2 YFSETQ. The CDR3 is made up of 12 amino acids. The CDR3: CASRGIRDGYTF. The CDR3 DNA reads as TGCGCCAGCCGGGGGATCCGGGATGGCTACACCTTC.

The chain carries TRBV6-6 and TRBJ1-1; D is ambiguous. The length of the CDR3 is 15 residues. Trimming removed 2 bases at V and 5 bases at J, with 15 bases between. The germline gives CDR1 MNHNY, CDR2 SVGAGI (reference sequence). The CDR3 spells CASSYTPGGGTEAFF. The CDR3 DNA follows: TGTGCCAGCAGTTACACTCCGGGAGGAGGGACTGAAGCTTTCTTT.

The chain is built from TRBV7-9 and TRBJ2-1; D tentatively reads TRBD1 or TRBD2 (5 bases each). V lost 2 bases and J 7 bases, leaving 18 bases between the germline ends. The germline V gene encodes CDR1 SEHNR and CDR2 FQNEAQ (reference sequence). The CDR3 spans 16 residues. The CDR3 is CASSLLRGAFGNEQFF. DNA for the CDR3: TGTGCCAGCAGCTTACTCAGAGGGGCGTTCGGAAATGAGCAGTTCTTC.

The chain uses TRBV5-1 and TRBJ2-2; 7 bases map to TRBD2. This CDR3 has 17 amino acids. J was trimmed by 0 bases and V by 4 bases; bases with no gene match: 9. Per the germline V gene, CDR1 is SGHRS and CDR2 is YFSETQ. DNA of the CDR3: TGCGCCAGCAGCCCGAATCTAGCGGCAACGAACACCGGGGAGCTGTTTTTT. It translates to CASSPNLAATNTGELFF. The variable domain in full, with the rest retrieved from reference TRBV5-1 and TRBJ2-2, is KAGVTQTPRYLIKTRGQQVTLSCSPISGHRSVSWYQQTPGQGLQFLFEYFSETQRNKGNFPGRFSGRQFSNSRSEMNVSTLELGDSALYLCASSPNLAATNTGELFFGEGSRLTVL.

The genes are TRBV28 and TRBJ1-2; D call uncertain. Germline V gene sequence: CDR1 MDHEN, CDR2 SYDVKM. This CDR3 contains 12 residues. Between the trimmed V and J ends, which lost 3 bases and 2 bases, there was a span of 4 bases. In DNA, the CDR3 is TGTGCCAGCAGTTTTAGGAACTATGGCTACACCTTC. Its translation: CASSFRNYGYTF.

The V gene is TRBV5-6, the J gene TRBJ1-5, with D possibly matching TRBD1 (6 bases). V lost 3 bases and J 2 bases, leaving 18 bases between the germline ends. This CDR3 region has 17 residues. Germline CDR1 is SGHDT and CDR2 is YYEEEE. CDR3 residues: CASSYGWGDTGNQPQHF. CDR3 coding DNA: TGTGCCAGCAGCTACGGGTGGGGGGACACGGGCAATCAGCCCCAGCATTTT. Full variable domain (missing parts from reference TRBV5-6 and TRBJ1-5): DAGVTQSPTHLIKTRGQQVTLRCSPKSGHDTVSWYQQALGQGPQFIFQYYEEEERQRGNFPDRFSGHQFPNYSSELNVNALLLGDSALYLCASSYGWGDTGNQPQHFGDGTRLSIL.

The chain uses TRBV10-1 and TRBJ2-7; D not certain. V lost 4 bases to trimming and J lost 3 bases, with 10 bases between them. This CDR3 is built from 13 residues. Germline assignment: CDR1 WNHNN and CDR2 SYGVQD (reference sequence). The CDR3 DNA reads TGCGCCAGCAGTGTGGGTAGGAACTACGAGCAGTACTTC. This gives the protein CASSVGRNYEQYF.